The 10 T cell receptor beta chains below all came from one sample that was sequenced in a study of shared T cell receptors in the human thymus. Measured with immunoSEQ multiplex PCR; TCRdb has only the in-frame clones, and not every one. The table lists 65,000 to 70,000 clones, about 95% of them singletons, with less than 0.04% in the top ten. The sequenced sample consisted of thymocytes. These receptors were taken from a human donor.

V is TRBV7-2 and J is TRBJ2-5, with D possibly matching TRBD2 (7 bases). V dropped 0 bases and J dropped 5 bases, with 19 bases sitting between them. Germline CDR1 reads SGHTA; CDR2 reads FQGNSA. CDR3 length: 17 amino acids. The CDR3 DNA sequence: TGTGCCAGCAGCTTAGCCTGGTGGGTGGGGGGGCCGGAGACCCAGTACTTC. This codes for CASSLAWWVGGPETQYF. Full variable domain (missing parts from reference TRBV7-2 and TRBJ2-5): GAGVSQSPSNKVTEKGKDVELRCDPISGHTALYWYRQSLGQGLEFLIYFQGNSAPDKSGLPSDRFSAERTGGSVSTLTIQRTQQEDSAVYLCASSLAWWVGGPETQYFGPGTRLLVL.

The chain uses TRBV6-1 and TRBJ1-4; 7 positions match TRBD1. This CDR3 is built from 14 residues. The germline V gene encodes CDR1 MNHNS and CDR2 SASEGT. V trimming: 6 bases; J trimming: 7 bases; junction bases outside the gene matches: 8. CDR3 DNA sequence: TGTGCCAGCAGGGACGCAGGGGGGCGTGAAAAACTGTTTTTT. It translates to CASRDAGGREKLFF.

This chain's CDR3 is CASSVRGRGDYNEQFF. CDR3 DNA: TGTGCCAGCAGCGTCCGAGGACGGGGGGACTACAATGAGCAGTTCTTC. V is TRBV11-3 and J is TRBJ2-1; 7 nucleotides match TRBD2. Unmatched junction bases numbered 10, after V lost 5 bases and J lost 3 bases. Looked up from germline, CDR1 is SGHNT and CDR2 is YENEEA. The CDR3 loop spans 16 amino acids.

V and J are TRBV6-5 and TRBJ1-5; no clear D. Trimming took 5 bases from V and 3 from J, leaving 8 bases between them. This CDR3 is 13 amino acids long. Per the germline V gene, CDR1 is MNHEY and CDR2 is SVGAGI. Here the CDR3 reads CASSGHVNQPQHF. The DNA of the CDR3 is TGTGCCAGCAGTGGCCACGTCAATCAGCCCCAGCATTTT.

This chain uses TRBV21-1 with TRBJ2-3; the table names TRBD2, a call not compared with the DNA. TRBV21-1 is listed as a pseudogene. CDR3 length equals 14 residues. For the CDR3, the DNA is TGTGCCAGCAGCAAAGTTGGGGCGGGGGATACGCAGTATTTT. Its protein product is CASSKVGAGDTQYF.

The rearrangement joins TRBV4-3 to TRBJ2-1; D possibly corresponds to TRBD2 (6 bases). V lost 3 bases and J lost 5, with 17 bases in between. CDR1 and CDR2 (germline): LGHNA, YSLEER. The CDR3 is 16 residues long. The CDR3, as DNA: TGCGCCAGCAGCCATTCGACTAGACCACAGGACAATGAGCAGTTCTTC. Translated, it gives CASSHSTRPQDNEQFF.

V is TRBV5-6 and J is TRBJ1-6; no reliable D call. The CDR3 is 13 amino acids. Trimming cost V 5 bases and J 7 bases, with 10 bases left between them. Germline CDR1 is SGHDT and CDR2 is YYEEEE. CDR3 sequence (DNA): TGTGCCAGCAGACAGAGAATAAATTCACCCCTCCACTTT. Its translation: CASRQRINSPLHF.

The genes are TRBV18 and TRBJ2-5; possibly TRBD1 or TRBD2 for D (5 bases each). Germline V gene data show CDR1 as KGHSH and CDR2 as LQKENI. The CDR3 is 17 residues long. The V end was cut by 0 bases, the J end by 2 bases, with 16 bases between. DNA for the CDR3: TGTGCCAGCTCACCACCCATAGTCGGGGACCCACAAGAGACCCAGTACTTC. Residues: CASSPPIVGDPQETQYF.

This chain connects TRBV27 to TRBJ2-7, with D possibly called TRBD1 or TRBD2 (7 bases each). Trimming stripped 2 bases from V and 6 bases from J, with 29 bases between. CDR1 MNHEY and CDR2 SMNVEV come from the germline V gene (reference sequence). The CDR3 covers 19 residues. CDR3 DNA: TGTGCCAGCAGTTTAAGGACTAGACAGGGAGGGATTGAAGCGATCGAGCAGTACTTC. It encodes CASSLRTRQGGIEAIEQYF.

The rearrangement links TRBV7-2 to TRBJ2-1; D gene uncertain. The ends were cut back, 1 base at V and 6 bases at J, with 13 bases in the middle. This CDR3 is 15 amino acids long. Per the germline V gene, CDR1 is SGHTA and CDR2 is FQGNSA. DNA of the CDR3: TGTGCCAGCAGCTTAGAGGACCTGTGGGGCAATGAGCAGTTCTTC. It yields the protein CASSLEDLWGNEQFF. Using reference TRBV7-2 and TRBJ2-1 for the parts outside the CDR3, the full variable domain is GAGVSQSPSNKVTEKGKDVELRCDPISGHTALYWYRQSLGQGLEFLIYFQGNSAPDKSGLPSDRFSAERTGGSVSTLTIQRTQQEDSAVYLCASSLEDLWGNEQFFGPGTRLTVL.